A single sample is the source of the 3 T cell receptor beta chains below, sequenced in a study of T cell repertoires in cytomegalovirus infection. TCRdb re-called the reads through MiXCR, storing one row per CDR3 protein. The profile shows a few hundred thousand distinct CDR3 sequences, 15% to 20% of them singletons. The specimen was PBMCs. The receptors originated from a human donor in good health (CMV status not recorded). Some clones in this sample may be carry-over from other donors' samples.

This rearrangement joins TRBV5-4 to TRBJ2-2, with D unresolved. The CDR3 loop spans 15 amino acids. The V gene lost 1 base and the J gene lost 1 base, with 8 bases spanning the gap. CDR1 SGHNT and CDR2 YYREEE come from the germline V gene (reference sequence). The CDR3 DNA is TGTGCCAGCAGCTTGTACGGCGAGAACACCGGGGAGCTGTTTTTT. It yields the protein CASSLYGENTGELFF.

The gene calls are TRBV7-2 and TRBJ2-5, with 12 nucleotides matching TRBD2. Germline CDR1 reads SGHTA; CDR2 reads FQGNSA. Trimming cost V 2 bases and J 4 bases; bases outside gene matches: 8. The CDR3 consists of 17 residues. CDR3 sequence: CASSLWSSGGARETQYF. The CDR3 DNA follows: TGTGCCAGCAGCTTATGGTCTAGCGGGGGGGCTCGAGAGACCCAGTACTTC.

This clonotype occurred many times. V and J are TRBV12-3 or TRBV12-4 and TRBJ1-2; D ambiguous. V was trimmed by 0 bases and J by 0 bases, leaving 5 bases between them. This CDR3 region has 14 residues. The DNA for the CDR3 is TGTGCCAGCAGTTTAGCGGTTACTAACTATGGCTACACCTTC. This encodes CASSLAVTNYGYTF.